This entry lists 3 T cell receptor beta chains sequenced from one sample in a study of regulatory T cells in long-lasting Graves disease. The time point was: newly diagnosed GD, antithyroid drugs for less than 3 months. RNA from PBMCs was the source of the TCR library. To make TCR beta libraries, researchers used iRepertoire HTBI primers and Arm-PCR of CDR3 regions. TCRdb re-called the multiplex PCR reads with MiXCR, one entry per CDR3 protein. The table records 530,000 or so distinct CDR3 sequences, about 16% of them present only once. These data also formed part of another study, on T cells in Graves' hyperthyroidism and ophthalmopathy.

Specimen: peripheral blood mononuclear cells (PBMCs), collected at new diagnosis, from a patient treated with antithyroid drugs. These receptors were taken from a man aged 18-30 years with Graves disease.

CDR3 nucleotide sequence: TGTGCCACCAGCAGGTCCCCGGCTAATGAAAAACTGTTTTTT. Amino acid sequence: CATSRSPANEKLFF. V is TRBV15 and J is TRBJ1-4, with D uncertain. The V end was cut by 3 bases, the J end by 3 bases, with 8 bases between. The CDR3 consists of 14 residues. Per the germline V gene, CDR1 is LNHNV and CDR2 is YYDKDF (reference sequence).

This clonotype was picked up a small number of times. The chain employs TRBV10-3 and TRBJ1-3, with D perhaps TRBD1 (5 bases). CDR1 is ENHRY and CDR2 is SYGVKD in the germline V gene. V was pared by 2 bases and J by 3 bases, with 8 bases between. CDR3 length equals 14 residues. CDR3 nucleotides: TGTGCCATCAGTGAGACAGGATATGGAAACACCATATATTTT. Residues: CAISETGYGNTIYF.

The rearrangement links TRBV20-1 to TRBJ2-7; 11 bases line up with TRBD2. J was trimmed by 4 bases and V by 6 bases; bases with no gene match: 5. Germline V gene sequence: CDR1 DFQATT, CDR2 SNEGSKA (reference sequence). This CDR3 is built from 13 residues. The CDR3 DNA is TGCAGTGCCGCGGGACTAGCGGCATACGAGCAGTACTTC. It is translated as CSAAGLAAYEQYF.